The 20 T cell receptor beta chains listed next were all sequenced from one sample in a study of tumor and adjacent non-tumor tissue in lung cancer. The library came from three nested PCR rounds adapted from ARM-PCR protocols. MiXCR was run by TCRdb on the multiplex PCR reads, yielding one entry per CDR3 protein. Of 200,000 to 250,000 distinct CDR3 sequences detected, around 70% appear once; the ten largest clones hold around 25%. No cell sorting was done before RNA was extracted from the tissue. What was sequenced was lung tumor tissue. These receptors all stem from a man between 60 and 75 years old with non-small cell lung cancer.

This chain uses TRBV30 with TRBJ2-7, with D tentatively TRBD2 (5 bases). This CDR3 has 14 amino acids. The V gene's germline CDR1 is GTSNPN and CDR2 SVGIG (reference sequence). Trimming left V 2 bases short and J 3 bases short, with 14 bases between. CDR3: CAWSFSERLYEQYF. CDR3 in DNA: TGTGCCTGGAGTTTTTCGGAGCGGCTCTACGAGCAGTACTTC.

As for this clonotype: The junction shows a germline mismatch at one end, possibly a read error. This chain connects TRBV20-1 to TRBJ1-2; 7 bases are a match to TRBD1. The CDR3 runs 13 residues. The germline gives CDR1 DFQATT, CDR2 SNEGSKA (reference sequence). The CDR3 nucleotides are TGCGGTGTCCGGGACAGCTACGGCTATGGCTACACCTTT. Translated, it gives CGVRDSYGYGYTF.

Worth noting for this clonotype: This may be a read error: a much more frequent sequence differs by one nucleotide. The V gene is TRBV29-1, the J gene TRBJ1-2; D gene unclear. CDR1 SQVTM and CDR2 ANQGSEA come from the germline V gene. This CDR3 is 10 amino acids long. CDR3 nucleotides: TGCAGCATTGAAGGAAGTGGCTACACCTTC. Translation gives CSIEGSGYTF.

Turning to this clonotype: Given a much more abundant clone one base away, this may be a read error. The CDR3 loop reads CASSLGHGIGNTEAFF. The DNA for the CDR3 is TGTGCCAGCAGTTTAGGACACGGGATTGGTAACACTGAAGCTTTCTTT. The rearrangement links TRBV12-3 or TRBV12-4 to TRBJ1-1; D unclear. This CDR3 region has 16 residues. Trimming shortened V by 1 base and J by 2 bases, and 14 bases separated the two germline ends.

Concerning this clonotype: Relative to the germline gene, one junction end is altered; a read error may explain this. The rearrangement links TRBV24-1 to TRBJ2-1; D remains unclear. The CDR3 is made up of 11 amino acids. Germline CDR1 reads KGHDR; CDR2 reads SFDVKD. CDR3: CATSGYNEEFF. CDR3 coding DNA: TGTGCCACCAGCGGTTACAATGAGGAGTTCTTC.

On this clonotype itself: A much larger clone sits a single nucleotide away, making a read error possible. The rearrangement uses TRBV12-3 or TRBV12-4 and TRBJ2-1; possibly TRBD2 for D (5 bases). This CDR3 is 15 amino acids long. Written as DNA, the CDR3 is TGTGCCAACAGTTTTCAAGCGGCGGTCTACAATGAGCAGTTCTTC. This sequence encodes CANSFQAAVYNEQFF.

With regard to this clonotype: The junction differs from germline at one of its ends, possibly a read error. The chain is built from TRBV11-3 and TRBJ1-3; TRBD1 is a possible D gene (5 bases). Germline CDR1 reads SGHNT; CDR2 reads YENEEA. The CDR3 has 16 amino acids. CDR3 loop: CASSLDDSFIGNTIYF. In DNA, the CDR3 is TGTGCCAGTAGCTTAGACGACAGCTTTATTGGAAACACCATATATTTT.

Of note for this clonotype: The CDR3 does not close with the conserved phenylalanine or tryptophan, likely indicating a read error. It is unclear where the CDR3 begins or ends on the DNA, so no DNA is shown, and the CDR3 is as TCRdb lists it. The rearrangement joins TRBV11-3 to TRBJ1-1. Per germline, CDR1 SGHNT and CDR2 YENEEA. The CDR3 region is 14 residues in length, termini included. The CDR3 spells CASSSEGRWSETFL.

The chain recombines TRBV25-1 with TRBJ2-3; TRBD2 matches 7 bases. The germline V gene has CDR1 MGHDK and CDR2 SYGVNS. This CDR3 spans 16 amino acids. V was pared by 2 bases and J by 4 bases, with 9 bases of the junction left unmatched. CDR3 loop: CASSEPRTSSSDTQYF. The CDR3 nucleotides read TGTGCCAGCAGTGAACCCCGGACTAGTTCCTCAGATACGCAGTATTTT.

This clonotype was found a few times. The chain uses TRBV4-2 and TRBJ2-1, with 10 nucleotides matching TRBD1. The CDR3 consists of 16 residues. The V segment lost 5 bases and the J segment 8 bases; nucleotides outside the gene matches: 12. CDR1 and CDR2 from the germline V gene are LGHNA and YNFKEQ. The CDR3 coding sequence is TGTGCCAGCAGCTCACCCGGGACAGGGGACGGTCATGAGCAGTTCTTC. Translated: CASSSPGTGDGHEQFF.

This clonotype was recorded only once. A much larger clone is a single base away; this may be a read error. V usage is TRBV6-1 and J usage is TRBJ2-2; D may be TRBD2 (5 bases). CDR1 MNHNS and CDR2 SASEGT come from the germline V gene. This CDR3 has 14 residues. CDR3 nucleotide sequence: TGTGCCAGCAGAGAACTGGTAAACACCGGGGAGCTGTTATTT. This codes for CASRELVNTGELLF.

This clonotype was observed a few times. J is TRBJ2-1 and V is TRBV12-3 or TRBV12-4; 16 nucleotides match TRBD2. Losses at the gene ends were 5 bases for V and 7 bases for J; bases not matched to a gene: 8. This CDR3 is built from 17 residues. CDR3 sequence (DNA): TGTGCCAGCAGTCCCGGGACTAGCGGGAGGGCCAGAAATGAGCAGTTCTTC. Translated, it gives CASSPGTSGRARNEQFF.

V usage is TRBV12-3 or TRBV12-4 and J usage is TRBJ2-3; 11 bases fit TRBD2. The V and J ends lost 3 bases and 3 bases, in that order; junction bases with no gene match: 11. The CDR3 has 18 amino acids. This CDR3 is CASSFACSGGARTDTQYF. CDR3 sequence (DNA): TGTGCCAGCAGTTTCGCCTGTAGCGGGGGGGCCCGTACAGATACGCAGTATTTT.

Turning to this clonotype: A much larger clone differs from this one at a single base, so this may be a read error. The CDR3 does not close with the conserved phenylalanine or tryptophan, likely indicating a read error. This chain connects TRBV20-1 to TRBJ1-6; a possible D gene is TRBD1 (6 bases). This CDR3 comprises 14 residues. CDR1 is DFQATT and CDR2 is SNEGSKA in the germline V gene (reference sequence). V was cut by 0 bases and J by 8 bases, with 11 bases left in between. The DNA for the CDR3 is TGCAGTGCTAGAGATGTGAGGACAGATTCACCCCTCCACTTA. This translates into CSARDVRTDSPLHL.

Regarding this clonotype: Just one base apart from a much larger clone, this may be a read error. Likely a read error: the CDR3 ends without its conserved phenylalanine or tryptophan. CDR3 in amino acids: CSARWGRDTEAFL. In DNA form, the CDR3 reads TGCAGCGCCCGCTGGGGTAGGGACACTGAAGCTTTCTTA. The rearrangement joins TRBV29-1 to TRBJ1-1; D uncertain. This CDR3 region has 13 residues. Germline-derived CDR1 and CDR2 are SQVTM and ANQGSEA. V lost 7 bases to trimming and J lost 3 bases, with 15 bases between them.

Only one count was recorded for this clonotype. A junction boundary mismatches the germline segment, possibly from a read error. The chain is built from TRBV5-1 and TRBJ2-5; D is perhaps TRBD1 (5 bases). The CDR3 sequence is 13 residues long. Germline lookup yields CDR1 SGHRS and CDR2 YFSETQ. The CDR3 sequence: CASSQGAEETQYF. As DNA, the CDR3 is TGCGCAAGCAGTCAAGGGGCAGAGGAGACCCAGTACTTC.

With respect to this clonotype: The junction differs from germline at one of its ends, possibly a read error. The chain recombines TRBV12-3 or TRBV12-4 with TRBJ2-7; D remains ambiguous. The CDR3 is 12 residues long. DNA of the CDR3: TGTGCCAGCAGTGATCAGTTGATAACCGAGGACTTC. It translates to CASSDQLITEDF.

As for this clonotype: One end of the junction varies from germline; a read error may be responsible. The chain has TRBV6-5 and TRBJ2-5, with no clear D. CDR3 size: 14 residues. The V gene's germline CDR1 is MNHEY and CDR2 SVGAGI. The CDR3 spells CASSDTGTAWAQCF. The CDR3 DNA is TGTGCCAGCAGTGATACCGGAACCGCGTGGGCCCAGTGCTTC.

With respect to this clonotype: This clone may be a read error of a much larger clone one base away. This chain connects TRBV29-1 to TRBJ2-7, with D tentatively TRBD1 (5 bases). V shed 7 bases and J shed 6 bases, with 13 bases lying between them. This CDR3 spans 11 amino acids. Germline lookup yields CDR1 SQVTM and CDR2 ANQGSEA. Here the CDR3 reads CSAIQAFEQYF. CDR3 DNA: TGCAGCGCGATACAGGCATTCGAGCAGTACTTC.

As regards this clonotype: Because the CDR3 is missing its conserved closing phenylalanine or tryptophan, this is likely a read error. The chain has TRBV4-1 and TRBJ2-4; D unresolved. Germline lookup yields CDR1 MGHRA and CDR2 YSYEKL. The CDR3 extends over 13 amino acids. The germline V and J ends were trimmed by 10 bases and 10 bases, with 20 bases remaining between them. The CDR3 loop reads CANIQDSNTIQYL. The CDR3 nucleotides read TGCGCCAACATCCAAGATAGTAACACTATTCAGTACTTA.